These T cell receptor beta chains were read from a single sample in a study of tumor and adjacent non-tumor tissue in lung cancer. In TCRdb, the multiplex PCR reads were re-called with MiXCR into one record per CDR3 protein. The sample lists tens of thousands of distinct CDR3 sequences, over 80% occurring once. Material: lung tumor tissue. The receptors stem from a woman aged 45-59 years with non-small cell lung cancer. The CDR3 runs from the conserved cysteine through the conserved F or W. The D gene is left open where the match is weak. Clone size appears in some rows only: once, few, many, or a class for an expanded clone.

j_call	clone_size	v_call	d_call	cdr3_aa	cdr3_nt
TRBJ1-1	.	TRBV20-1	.	CRARDSGTPEAFF	TGCAGGGCTAGAGATTCAGGGACCCCTGAAGCATTCTTT
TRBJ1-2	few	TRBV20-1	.	CNARVADYGYTF	TGCAATGCTAGGGTGGCGGACTATGGCTACACCTTC
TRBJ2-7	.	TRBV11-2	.	CTTSPWASGSYGQYF	TGTACCACCAGCCCTTGGGCTAGTGGTTCCTACGGGCAGTACTTC
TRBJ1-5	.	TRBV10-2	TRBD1	CASSESDRGPHQPQHF	TGCGCCAGCAGTGAGTCCGACAGGGGTCCGCATCAGCCCCAGCATTTT
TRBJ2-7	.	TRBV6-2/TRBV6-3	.	CVSSYLDTYEQYF	TGTGTCAGCAGTTACTTGGATACCTATGAGCAGTACTTC
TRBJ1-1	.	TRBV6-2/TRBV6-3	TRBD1	CVSTQDRDVTEAFF	TGTGTCAGCACACAGGACAGGGATGTCACTGAAGCTTTCTTT
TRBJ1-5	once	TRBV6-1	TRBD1	CTSRPTGKQPQHF	TGTACCAGCAGGCCGACAGGGAAACAGCCCCAGCATTTT
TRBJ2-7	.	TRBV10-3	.	CTISEGGPYERYF	TGTACCATCAGTGAGGGCGGACCCTACGAGCGGTACTTC
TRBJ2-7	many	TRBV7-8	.	CASSHRAGPAYEQYF	TGTGCCAGCAGCCACCGGGCGGGACCCGCCTACGAGCAGTACTTC
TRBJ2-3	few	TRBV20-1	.	CSAPNSTDTQYF	TGCAGTGCTCCCAACAGCACAGATACGCAGTACTTT
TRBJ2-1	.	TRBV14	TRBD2	CANSLDRVAGRDEQFF	TGTGCCAACAGCCTAGATCGGGTAGCGGGAAGGGATGAGCAGTTCTTC
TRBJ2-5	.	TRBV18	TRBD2	CASSPPSSGQETQYF	TGTGCCAGCTCACCTCCCTCTAGCGGCCAAGAGACCCAGTACTTC
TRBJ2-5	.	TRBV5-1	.	CASSLGDVRQETRYF	TGCGCCAGCAGTCTCGGTGATGTGCGGCAAGAGACCCGGTACTTC
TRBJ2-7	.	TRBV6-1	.	CANSDPASKQYF	TGTGCCAACAGCGACCCCGCGTCCAAGCAGTACTTC
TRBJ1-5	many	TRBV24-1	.	CAMLRDQPQHF	TGTGCCATGCTACGGGATCAGCCCCAGCATTTT
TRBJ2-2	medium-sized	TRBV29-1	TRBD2	CSVGLAGFPGELFF	TGCAGCGTTGGGCTAGCGGGATTCCCCGGGGAGCTGTTTTTT
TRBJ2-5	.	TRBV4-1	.	CASNQGGRGGERETQYF	TGCGCCAGCAACCAAGGTGGCAGGGGTGGGGAGAGAGAGACCCAGTACTTC
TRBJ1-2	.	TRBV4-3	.	CASSLGVNYGYTF	TGCGCCAGCAGCCTCGGGGTCAACTATGGCTATACCTTC